The next 29 T cell receptor beta chains were all read from a single sample in a study of persistence of HIV-infected CD4 T cells. The immunoSEQ assay was version 4, run in survey mode. Libraries were prepared by immunoSEQ multiplex PCR; TCRdb keeps only in-frame clonotypes and omits some of them. The data contain some 21,000 clones, about four fifths of them singletons. The stimulus was lysate of CMV-infected fibroblasts, around 10 ug/mL. Sorting of responding CD4+ T cells relied on upregulated CD40 ligand together with CD69. Their target antigens are unknown. Here the sequenced sample was CD4+ T cells sorted from PBMCs after 18-hour stimulation, taken from a patient who received antiretroviral therapy. The origin of the receptors is an adult man with HIV who was CMV-seropositive.

The table lists this clone with a few counts. V gene TRBV7-2 combines with J gene TRBJ2-1, with D tentatively TRBD2 (5 bases). In germline, CDR1 is SGHTA, CDR2 FQGNSA. This CDR3 is 14 amino acids long. V was pared by 8 bases and J by 3 bases, with 14 bases between. The CDR3 here is CASGLDLNYNEQFF. The CDR3 DNA follows: TGTGCCAGCGGCCTGGACTTAAACTACAATGAGCAGTTCTTC. Supplemented by reference TRBV7-2 and TRBJ2-1, the full variable domain reads GAGVSQSPSNKVTEKGKDVELRCDPISGHTALYWYRQSLGQGLEFLIYFQGNSAPDKSGLPSDRFSAERTGGSVSTLTIQRTQQEDSAVYLCASGLDLNYNEQFFGPGTRLTVL.

By share of the sample, this clone is medium-sized (0.01 to 0.1%). At the DNA level, this CDR3 is encoded by other sequences in the same sample as well. This sequence joins TRBV5-1 and TRBJ1-5; 8 nucleotides align to TRBD1. V lost 5 bases, J lost 3 bases, and 7 bases stayed unmatched. The V gene's germline CDR1 is SGHRS and CDR2 YFSETQ. CDR3 length: 15 residues. The CDR3 loop reads CASSPTGGVNQPQHF. The CDR3 region has the DNA TGCGCCAGCAGTCCCACAGGGGGGGTCAATCAGCCCCAGCATTTT.

This chain links TRBV13 with TRBJ2-2, with D unclear. The CDR3 runs to 16 residues. Trimming took off 1 base at V and 2 bases at J, with 11 bases between the two ends. Germline CDR1 reads PRHDT; CDR2 reads FYEKMQ (reference sequence). Here the CDR3 DNA reads TGTGCCAGCAGCTTAGAAAAGTCTCTTAACACCGGGGAGCTGTTTTTT. It codes for CASSLEKSLNTGELFF.

This chain links TRBV18 with TRBJ2-3; D uncertain. Germline CDR1 reads KGHSH; CDR2 reads LQKENI. CDR3 length: 14 amino acids. V shed 2 bases and J shed 6 bases, with 12 bases lying between them. CDR3 sequence: CASSPWLSSDTQYF. The CDR3 nucleotides read TGTGCCAGCTCACCATGGCTTAGTTCCGATACGCAGTATTTT.

This clone came up once. The chain employs TRBV6-5 and TRBJ1-1, with D tentatively TRBD1 (5 bases). Germline-derived CDR1 and CDR2 are MNHEY and SVGAGI. Trimming pared 5 bases from V and 8 bases from J, leaving 15 bases between. The CDR3 spans 13 residues. The CDR3, as DNA: TGTGCCAGCAGTCGACTCCGGGACTCGGAAGCTTTCTTT. Its protein product is CASSRLRDSEAFF.

This rearrangement joins TRBV30 to TRBJ1-5, with D perhaps matching TRBD1 (6 bases). The V end lost 2 bases, the J end lost 6 bases, and 17 bases lay between the germline ends. Germline V lookup: CDR1 GTSNPN, CDR2 SVGIG (reference sequence). The CDR3 extends over 15 amino acids. The CDR3, as DNA: TGTGCCTGGAGTCTGGGTGGGGGGGCTAGTCAGCCCCAGCATTTT. It is translated as CAWSLGGGASQPQHF. Full variable domain (rest looked up from reference TRBV30 and TRBJ1-5): SQTIHQWPATLVQPVGSPLSLECTVEGTSNPNLYWYRQAAGRGLQLLFYSVGIGQISSEVPQNLSASRPQDRQFILSSKKLLLSDSGFYLCAWSLGGGASQPQHFGDGTRLSIL.

The rearrangement uses TRBV9 and TRBJ1-1; D gene uncertain. Germline V gene sequence: CDR1 SGDLS, CDR2 YYNGEE. The CDR3 runs 15 residues. The ends were cut back, 0 bases at V and 5 bases at J, with 14 bases in the middle. The CDR3: CASSVGGEGLTEAFF. The DNA for the CDR3 is TGTGCCAGCAGCGTAGGCGGGGAGGGTTTGACTGAAGCTTTCTTT.

The CDR3 loop reads CASSSRSPSTDTQYF. The CDR3 nucleotides read TGTGCCAGCAGCTCCAGAAGCCCTAGCACAGATACGCAGTATTTT. This chain joins TRBV7-6 and TRBJ2-3; D is unclear. Trimming shortened V by 4 bases and J by 0 bases, and 11 bases separated the two germline ends. The CDR3 runs to 15 residues. Germline values: CDR1 SGHVS, CDR2 FNYEAQ.

This clone showed up just once. The chain recombines TRBV10-1 with TRBJ2-7, with 9 bases that match TRBD2. CDR1 is WNHNN, CDR2 SYGVQD, per germline (reference sequence). V was pared by 4 bases and J by 9 bases, with 4 bases of the junction left unmatched. This CDR3 has 12 residues. The CDR3 bases are TGCGCCAGCAGTGGGACTAGCGTAGCGCAGTACTTC. Its translation: CASSGTSVAQYF.

A few counts support this clone. The rearrangement uses TRBV29-1 and TRBJ1-6; D remains unclear. The germline CDR1 and CDR2 sequences are SQVTM and ANQGSEA. Trimming removed 7 bases from V and 7 bases from J, with 17 bases in between. CDR3 length equals 14 residues. This chain's CDR3 is CSGRTGGENSPLHF. The CDR3 DNA reads TGCAGCGGGAGGACCGGTGGGGAGAATTCACCCCTCCACTTT.

The chain couples TRBV2 to TRBJ2-2; 9 bases align to TRBD1. V lost 8 bases, J lost 5 bases, and 9 bases stayed unmatched. The CDR3 has 15 residues. CDR1 SNHLY and CDR2 FYNNEI come from the germline V gene. For the CDR3, the DNA is TGTGCCAGCGGCGGGACAGGGATCGGTACCGGGGAGCTGTTTTTT. This gives the protein CASGGTGIGTGELFF. The entire variable domain, with the rest obtained from reference TRBV2 and TRBJ2-2, is as follows: EPEVTQTPSHQVTQMGQEVILRCVPISNHLYFYWYRQILGQKVEFLVSFYNNEISEKSEIFDDQFSVERPDGSNFTLKIRSTKLEDSAMYFCASGGTGIGTGELFFGEGSRLTVL.

This chain uses TRBV5-1 with TRBJ2-2; 8 bases fit TRBD1. Germline V gene lookup returns CDR1 SGHRS and CDR2 YFSETQ. The CDR3 covers 14 residues. The J segment lost 6 bases and the V segment lost 4 bases, leaving 5 bases of the junction unmatched. In DNA form, the CDR3 reads TGCGCCAGCAGCCAGGACAGGGAGGCCGGGGAGCTGTTTTTT. It encodes CASSQDREAGELFF.

The chain joins TRBV27 to TRBJ1-5, with a possible D match to TRBD1 (6 bases). Trimming took 2 bases from V and 9 from J, leaving 17 bases between them. The CDR3 has 15 residues. Germline CDR1 MNHEY, CDR2 SMNVEV (reference sequence). The CDR3 region has the DNA TGTGCCAGCAGTTTAGGGGGCAGTTCGAGAGGGCCCCAGCATTTT. As protein: CASSLGGSSRGPQHF.

The chain links TRBV30 to TRBJ1-4; weak D call: TRBD1 (5 bases). From germline, CDR1 is GTSNPN and CDR2 SVGIG (reference sequence). V was trimmed by 3 bases and J by 2 bases, leaving 13 bases between them. The CDR3 has 15 residues. CDR3 bases: TGTGCCTGGAGCATGCAGGGATCCACTAATGAAAAACTGTTTTTT. This gives the protein CAWSMQGSTNEKLFF.

J is TRBJ1-4 and V is TRBV7-8; TRBD1 is a possible D gene (6 bases). V was clipped by 4 bases and J by 5 bases, with 17 bases between them. Germline CDR1 and CDR2: SGHVS and FQNEAQ. The CDR3 consists of 16 residues. In DNA form, the CDR3 reads TGTGCCAGCAGCTCATACGGGACAAAAGAGAATGAAAAACTGTTTTTT. Its protein is CASSSYGTKENEKLFF. Looking up the rest from reference TRBV7-8 and TRBJ1-4 gives the full variable domain: GAGVSQSPRYKVAKRGQDVALRCDPISGHVSLFWYQQALGQGPEFLTYFQNEAQLDKSGLPSDRFFAERPEGSVSTLKIQRTQQEDSAVYLCASSSYGTKENEKLFFGSGTQLSVL.

The sample holds a few counts of this clone. The chain employs TRBV5-1 and TRBJ1-1; D is uncertain. V gave up 0 bases and J gave up 0 bases, with 9 bases separating them. The CDR3 has 15 residues. CDR1 is SGHRS and CDR2 is YFSETQ in the germline V gene. The CDR3 loop reads CASSLDRAMNTEAFF. CDR3 DNA sequence: TGCGCCAGCAGCTTGGATCGGGCCATGAACACTGAAGCTTTCTTT.

The V and J genes are TRBV5-1 and TRBJ1-4; a possible D gene is TRBD1 (5 bases). The length of the CDR3 is 17 residues. V dropped 2 bases and J dropped 0 bases, with 14 bases sitting between them. CDR1 is SGHRS and CDR2 is YFSETQ in the germline V gene. In nucleotides, the CDR3 is TGCGCCAGCAGCTTTAACCCCCAGGGATCAACTAATGAAAAACTGTTTTTT. Its protein is CASSFNPQGSTNEKLFF.

This chain links TRBV5-5 with TRBJ1-3; maybe TRBD1 (5 bases). This CDR3 spans 15 amino acids. The germline gives CDR1 SGHKS, CDR2 YYEKEE (reference sequence). The germline V and J ends were trimmed by 5 bases and 1 base, with 13 bases remaining between them. CDR3 residues: CASSQQAISGNTIYF. In DNA form, the CDR3 reads TGTGCCAGCAGTCAACAGGCGATATCTGGAAACACCATATATTTT.

The gene calls are TRBV3-1 (or the pseudogene TRBV3-2) and TRBJ1-5; D unresolved. The CDR3 has 14 amino acids. Germline CDR1 LGHDT, CDR2 YNNKEL (reference sequence). Trimming removed 1 base at V and 6 bases at J, with 10 bases between. CDR3 in DNA: TGTGCCAGCAGCCAAGTGGGGAGTTCTCAGCCCCAGCATTTT. Translation: CASSQVGSSQPQHF.

The genes are TRBV30 and TRBJ2-7; no reliable D call. This CDR3 has 13 amino acids. V was clipped by 0 bases and J by 7 bases, with 13 bases between them. CDR1 is GTSNPN, CDR2 SVGIG, per germline (reference sequence). This chain's CDR3 is CAWSVRPFQEQYF. DNA for the CDR3: TGTGCCTGGAGTGTCCGGCCCTTCCAGGAGCAGTACTTC. Drawing the rest from reference TRBV30 and TRBJ2-7, the complete variable domain is SQTIHQWPATLVQPVGSPLSLECTVEGTSNPNLYWYRQAAGRGLQLLFYSVGIGQISSEVPQNLSASRPQDRQFILSSKKLLLSDSGFYLCAWSVRPFQEQYFGPGTRLTVT.

This clone was detected once. V usage is TRBV4-2 and J usage is TRBJ1-1; D unresolved. Trimming removed 0 bases at V and 6 bases at J, with 11 bases between. This CDR3 spans 14 amino acids. Germline V lookup: CDR1 LGHNA, CDR2 YNFKEQ. CDR3 residues: CASSQDRQLAEAFF. CDR3 DNA sequence: TGTGCCAGCAGCCAAGACAGGCAGCTCGCTGAAGCTTTCTTT.

Here the CDR3 DNA reads TGTGCCAGCAGCGTCAGACAGGGTATAATCACAGATACGCAGTATTTT. It yields the protein CASSVRQGIITDTQYF. The J gene is TRBJ2-3, the V gene TRBV14; the match to TRBD1 covers 7 bases. The CDR3 is made up of 16 amino acids. V lost 5 bases and J lost 2; bases outside the gene matches: 10. Germline-derived CDR1 and CDR2 are SGHDN and FVKESK.

This clone was found a few times. The chain combines TRBV6-5 with TRBJ1-5, with unresolved D. V was trimmed by 6 bases and J by 3 bases, leaving 12 bases between them. The CDR3 spans 14 residues. CDR1 is MNHEY, CDR2 SVGAGI, per germline. CDR3 in amino acids: CASSAAVTNQPQHF. The DNA of the CDR3 is TGTGCCAGCAGCGCTGCGGTGACCAATCAGCCCCAGCATTTT.

The rearrangement joins TRBV7-9 to TRBJ1-2; D ambiguous. Trimming pared 0 bases from V and 2 bases from J, leaving 1 base between. From germline, CDR1 is SEHNR and CDR2 FQNEAQ (reference sequence). This CDR3 is 12 amino acids long. CDR3 sequence (DNA): TGTGCCAGCAGCTTAGCCAACTATGGCTACACCTTC. It is translated as CASSLANYGYTF. Drawing the rest from reference TRBV7-9 and TRBJ1-2, the complete variable domain is DTGVSQNPRHKITKRGQNVTFRCDPISEHNRLYWYRQTLGQGPEFLTYFQNEAQLEKSRLLSDRFSAERPKGSFSTLEIQRTEQGDSAMYLCASSLANYGYTFGSGTRLTVV.

The chain is built from TRBV3-1 (or the pseudogene TRBV3-2) and TRBJ2-7, with 7 bases identical to TRBD2. The CDR3 consists of 15 residues. Germline CDR1 reads LGHDT; CDR2 reads YNNKEL (reference sequence). Unmatched junction bases numbered 5, after V lost 1 base and J lost 2 bases. CDR3 DNA: TGTGCCAGCAGCCAAGCTTCTAGCGGCGCCTACGAGCAGTACTTC. This codes for CASSQASSGAYEQYF.

The chain is built from TRBV19 and TRBJ2-3; 7 bases fit TRBD1. The CDR3 loop spans 15 amino acids. The ends lost 5 bases at V and 2 bases at J; junction bases unmatched: 7. Looked up from germline, CDR1 is LNHDA and CDR2 is SQIVND (reference sequence). CDR3 sequence (DNA): TGTGCCAGTAGTGTACCGGGACAGATCACAGATACGCAGTATTTT. Its protein is CASSVPGQITDTQYF.

This chain connects TRBV6-5 to TRBJ1-2, with unresolved D. The CDR3 is made up of 14 amino acids. Germline values: CDR1 MNHEY, CDR2 SVGAGI. Trimming left V 2 bases short and J 4 bases short, with 11 bases between. The CDR3 sequence is CASSYGVSLYGYTF. CDR3 nucleotide sequence: TGTGCCAGCAGTTACGGGGTAAGCCTCTATGGCTACACCTTC.

This chain links TRBV21-1 with TRBJ1-1. TRBV21-1 is a known pseudogene. CDR3 size: 13 residues. CDR3 residues: CASSKGGLLEAFF. The CDR3 DNA is TGTGCCAGCAGCAAAGGAGGCCTACTTGAAGCTTTCTTT.

The J gene is TRBJ1-2, the V gene TRBV3-1 (or the pseudogene TRBV3-2); the D is unclear. The CDR3 covers 14 residues. The germline gives CDR1 LGHDT, CDR2 YNNKEL (reference sequence). V lost 1 base and J 2 bases, leaving 8 bases between the germline ends. CDR3 loop: CASSQVAGNYGYTF. Written as DNA, the CDR3 is TGTGCCAGCAGCCAAGTTGCCGGAAACTATGGCTACACCTTC.